The 31 T cell receptor beta chains presented below share a single source sample, sequenced in a study of monozygotic twins with cystic fibrosis. Libraries were prepared by immunoSEQ multiplex PCR; TCRdb keeps only in-frame clonotypes and omits some of them. The profile shows over 9,500 clones, roughly 96% of them singletons. The sequenced material came from blood. These receptors were taken from a boy younger than 18 with cystic fibrosis.

The gene calls are TRBV5-5 and TRBJ1-1, with 9 bases lining up with TRBD1. CDR1 and CDR2 from the germline V gene are SGHKS and YYEKEE (reference sequence). Germline trimming cut 6 bases from V and 10 bases from J; bases unmatched to any gene: 16. CDR3 length: 15 residues. The chain's CDR3 is CASNLPGTGPIRAFF. The CDR3 bases are TGTGCCAGCAACCTTCCCGGGACAGGGCCGATACGAGCTTTCTTT. Together with reference TRBV5-5 and TRBJ1-1, the CDR3 gives the full variable domain: DAGVTQSPTHLIKTRGQQVTLRCSPISGHKSVSWYQQVLGQGPQFIFQYYEKEERGRGNFPDRFSARQFPNYSSELNVNALLLGDSALYLCASNLPGTGPIRAFFGQGTRLTVV.

The chain recombines TRBV5-1 with TRBJ2-7, with D tentatively TRBD2 (6 bases). The V gene lost 4 bases and the J gene lost 1 base, with 15 bases spanning the gap. Germline values: CDR1 SGHRS, CDR2 YFSETQ. This CDR3 is built from 15 residues. Here the CDR3 DNA reads TGCGCCAGCAGCCAGGCTCGGGACTCGTCCTACGAGCAGTACTTC. It codes for CASSQARDSSYEQYF.

The V call is TRBV19, the J call TRBJ1-2; tentatively, D is TRBD1 (6 bases). The CDR3 consists of 14 residues. The V end was cut by 7 bases, the J end by 4 bases, with 16 bases between. Germline assignment: CDR1 LNHDA and CDR2 SQIVND (reference sequence). The CDR3 region has the DNA TGTGCCAGTACCAAGGGGGGTACAGGCTATGGCTACACCTTC. The encoded protein is CASTKGGTGYGYTF.

The gene calls are TRBV2 and TRBJ2-7; no definite D call. The CDR3 spans 12 residues. Germline-derived CDR1 and CDR2 are SNHLY and FYNNEI. Trimming stripped 9 bases from V and 2 bases from J, with 11 bases between. The CDR3 region has the DNA TGTGCCAGTACACGCTTAACCTACGAGCAGTACTTC. Encoded protein: CASTRLTYEQYF. Combining the CDR3 with reference TRBV2 and TRBJ2-7 gives the whole variable domain EPEVTQTPSHQVTQMGQEVILRCVPISNHLYFYWYRQILGQKVEFLVSFYNNEISEKSEIFDDQFSVERPDGSNFTLKIRSTKLEDSAMYFCASTRLTYEQYFGPGTRLTVT.

The genes are TRBV19 and TRBJ1-1; D might be TRBD1 (5 bases). The CDR3 runs 17 residues. Trimming took off 2 bases at V and 5 bases at J, with 21 bases between the two ends. Germline loops: CDR1 LNHDA, CDR2 SQIVND (reference sequence). The CDR3 region has the DNA TGTGCCAGTAGTATAAAAGCGGGGCGATCGGGGGGGACTGAAGCTTTCTTT. Its protein product is CASSIKAGRSGGTEAFF.

V is TRBV7-9 and J is TRBJ2-7; TRBD2 aligns across 10 bases. With 1 base clipped from V and 1 base from J, the junction kept 10 bases outside the gene matches. In germline, CDR1 is SEHNR, CDR2 FQNEAQ (reference sequence). The length of the CDR3 is 18 residues. This CDR3 is CASSLVTEGTSDSYEQYF. In DNA form, the CDR3 reads TGTGCCAGCAGCTTAGTGACTGAGGGGACTAGCGATTCCTACGAGCAGTACTTC.

The chain is built from TRBV28 and TRBJ1-6; D gene unclear. This CDR3 has 15 amino acids. V was trimmed by 6 bases and J by 7 bases, leaving 16 bases between them. The germline gives CDR1 MDHEN, CDR2 SYDVKM. Here the CDR3 reads CASSPPSDGNSPLHF. For the CDR3, the DNA is TGTGCCAGCAGCCCACCTTCCGACGGGAATTCACCCCTCCACTTT.

The V call is TRBV27, the J call TRBJ2-1; D is possibly TRBD1 or TRBD2 (5 bases each). V lost 3 bases, J lost 2 bases, and 11 bases lay in between. Per germline, CDR1 MNHEY and CDR2 SMNVEV (reference sequence). This CDR3 contains 15 residues. CDR3 residues: CASSFRDRTYNEQFF. The CDR3 region has the DNA TGTGCCAGCAGTTTCCGGGACCGAACCTACAATGAGCAGTTCTTC.

The CDR3 nucleotides read TGTGCCAGCTCACCAAAGGGGTCTGAAGCTTTCTTT. This encodes CASSPKGSEAFF. This chain joins TRBV18 and TRBJ1-1, with TRBD1 as a possible D gene (5 bases). The CDR3 contains 12 residues. The germline V and J ends were trimmed by 2 bases and 6 bases, with 7 bases remaining between them. Germline V gene lookup returns CDR1 KGHSH and CDR2 LQKENI.

The gene calls are TRBV9 and TRBJ2-1; maybe TRBD2 (6 bases). V lost 3 bases and J lost 6, with 22 bases in between. Germline CDR1 reads SGDLS; CDR2 reads YYNGEE. The CDR3 runs to 17 residues. For the CDR3, the DNA is TGTGCCAGCAGCGACCCCCCGGGAGTTGGACAATTCAATGAGCAGTTCTTC. Translated: CASSDPPGVGQFNEQFF.

The chain employs TRBV7-9 and TRBJ1-1; D gene unclear. The germline V gene has CDR1 SEHNR and CDR2 FQNEAQ (reference sequence). CDR3 length: 15 residues. The V end lost 4 bases, the J end lost 1 base, and 13 bases lay between the germline ends. CDR3 loop: CASSSTYRSNTEAFF. Written as DNA, the CDR3 is TGTGCCAGCAGCTCGACGTATAGGTCGAACACTGAAGCTTTCTTT.

The J gene is TRBJ2-5, the V gene TRBV30, with 10 bases matching TRBD1. V lost 5 bases and J lost 5; bases outside the gene matches: 5. The CDR3 loop spans 13 amino acids. CDR1 is GTSNPN, CDR2 SVGIG, per germline (reference sequence). CDR3 protein: CAWDRGREETQYF. In DNA, the CDR3 is TGTGCCTGGGACAGGGGGCGCGAGGAGACCCAGTACTTC.

This clone was recorded once. The CDR3 bases are TGTGCCAGCTCACCACCGTCGGGGGCGCGGTACGAGCAGTACTTC. Protein product: CASSPPSGARYEQYF. The V gene is TRBV18, the J gene TRBJ2-7, with D tentatively TRBD1 or TRBD2 (6 bases each). The V gene lost 0 bases and the J gene lost 4 bases, with 13 bases spanning the gap. This CDR3 has 15 amino acids. From germline, CDR1 is KGHSH and CDR2 LQKENI.

This sequence joins TRBV28 and TRBJ2-5, with 8 bases identical to TRBD1. V lost 3 bases to trimming and J lost 5 bases; unmatched junction nucleotides: 8. There are 15 residues in the CDR3. Germline-derived CDR1 and CDR2 are MDHEN and SYDVKM. The CDR3 is CASSLNGRGLETQYF. Written as DNA, the CDR3 is TGTGCCAGCAGTTTGAATGGCAGGGGGCTGGAGACCCAGTACTTC.

The chain is built from TRBV5-1 and TRBJ2-2, with D perhaps TRBD1 (6 bases). CDR3 length: 17 residues. The V end was cut by 0 bases, the J end by 4 bases, with 16 bases between. CDR1 is SGHRS, CDR2 YFSETQ, per germline. CDR3 sequence (DNA): TGCGCCAGCAGCTTGGTTGGAAGCAGGGGTGGCACCGGGGAGCTGTTTTTT. Translating gives CASSLVGSRGGTGELFF. The full variable domain, with the rest looked up from reference TRBV5-1 and TRBJ2-2, is KAGVTQTPRYLIKTRGQQVTLSCSPISGHRSVSWYQQTPGQGLQFLFEYFSETQRNKGNFPGRFSGRQFSNSRSEMNVSTLELGDSALYLCASSLVGSRGGTGELFFGEGSRLTVL.

The chain has TRBV6-6 and TRBJ2-7, with D possibly being TRBD1 (5 bases). V shed 5 bases and J shed 0 bases, with 8 bases lying between them. The CDR3 loop spans 13 amino acids. Germline V lookup: CDR1 MNHNY, CDR2 SVGAGI (reference sequence). The CDR3 protein is CASSKGPSYEQYF. CDR3 DNA: TGTGCCAGCAGTAAGGGGCCCTCCTACGAGCAGTACTTC.

The rearrangement joins TRBV4-2 to TRBJ2-5; D may be TRBD1 or TRBD2 (6 bases each). Germline V gene data show CDR1 as LGHNA and CDR2 as YNFKEQ. V shed 1 base and J shed 5 bases, with 20 bases lying between them. This CDR3 spans 17 amino acids. The CDR3 nucleotides are TGTGCCAGCAGCCAAGCCCGGGTGGGGGGCTCGGGGGAGACCCAGTACTTC. This encodes CASSQARVGGSGETQYF.

This sequence joins TRBV7-2 and TRBJ2-7; 12 bases are a match to TRBD2. Germline CDR1 SGHTA, CDR2 FQGNSA. The CDR3 loop spans 18 amino acids. V lost 6 bases and J lost 0; bases outside the gene matches: 12. This CDR3 is CASRLAGGRHSVSYEQYF. The CDR3 nucleotides are TGTGCCAGCAGACTAGCGGGAGGCCGTCACTCTGTCTCCTACGAGCAGTACTTC. The variable domain in full, with the rest retrieved from reference TRBV7-2 and TRBJ2-7, is GAGVSQSPSNKVTEKGKDVELRCDPISGHTALYWYRQSLGQGLEFLIYFQGNSAPDKSGLPSDRFSAERTGGSVSTLTIQRTQQEDSAVYLCASRLAGGRHSVSYEQYFGPGTRLTVT.

The chain employs TRBV30 and TRBJ2-7; D ambiguous. The CDR3 is 12 residues long. In germline, CDR1 is GTSNPN, CDR2 SVGIG (reference sequence). V lost 1 base to trimming and J lost 0 bases, with 4 bases between them. CDR3 protein: CAWSGRSYEQYF. As DNA, the CDR3 is TGTGCCTGGAGTGGACGCTCCTACGAGCAGTACTTC.

The chain combines TRBV9 with TRBJ1-4, with 7 bases identical to TRBD1. With 0 bases clipped from V and 0 bases from J, the junction kept 2 bases outside the gene matches. Germline loops: CDR1 SGDLS, CDR2 YYNGEE. The CDR3 totals 16 residues. In nucleotides, the CDR3 is TGTGCCAGCAGCGTAGCGGGACAGACAACTAATGAAAAACTGTTTTTT. Residues: CASSVAGQTTNEKLFF.

This clone was observed once. The rearrangement joins TRBV9 to TRBJ2-4; 10 bases map to TRBD2. Germline CDR1 reads SGDLS; CDR2 reads YYNGEE. Germline trimming cut 10 bases from V and 9 bases from J; bases unmatched to any gene: 13. This CDR3 contains 14 residues. CDR3 residues: CAPNPRAGGSIQYF. CDR3 sequence (DNA): TGTGCCCCCAATCCGAGAGCGGGAGGGTCCATTCAGTACTTC.

The gene calls are TRBV10-3 and TRBJ1-3; D is unresolved. With 0 bases removed from V and 0 bases from J, the gap between germline ends came to 6 bases. The CDR3 consists of 15 residues. Germline V gene lookup returns CDR1 ENHRY and CDR2 SYGVKD. CDR3 nucleotides: TGTGCCATCAGTGAGTCCGAGTACTCTGGAAACACCATATATTTT. Amino acid sequence: CAISESEYSGNTIYF.

The V call is TRBV15, the J call TRBJ2-4, with TRBD2 matching 9 bases. V trimming: 5 bases; J trimming: 2 bases; junction bases outside the gene matches: 13. The CDR3 is 18 amino acids. Germline V gene sequence: CDR1 LNHNV, CDR2 YYDKDF (reference sequence). The CDR3 DNA reads as TGTGCCACCAGCTCTCGGACTAGCGCCCGTGGGACCAAAAACATTCAGTACTTC. Translation gives CATSSRTSARGTKNIQYF.

This rearrangement joins TRBV4-3 to TRBJ1-2; D perhaps matches TRBD1 (5 bases). The germline V gene encodes CDR1 LGHNA and CDR2 YSLEER. The CDR3 runs to 16 residues. Trimming cost V 4 bases and J 8 bases, with 23 bases left between them. Written as DNA, the CDR3 is TGCGCCAGCAGCCCTCAGGGACGTTTGGGTGAGAGGGGCTACACCTTC. This codes for CASSPQGRLGERGYTF.

V usage is TRBV19 and J usage is TRBJ1-1; perhaps TRBD1 as D (6 bases). V gave up 7 bases and J gave up 1 base, with 16 bases separating them. The CDR3 contains 15 residues. The germline V gene has CDR1 LNHDA and CDR2 SQIVND (reference sequence). The CDR3 loop is CASNRAGDPNTEAFF. The CDR3 DNA reads TGTGCCAGTAACCGCGCAGGGGACCCGAACACTGAAGCTTTCTTT.

CDR3 protein: CASSSGPPLGAFF. As DNA, the CDR3 is TGTGCCAGCAGTTCAGGGCCCCCTCTGGGAGCTTTCTTT. The rearrangement links TRBV27 to TRBJ1-1; D is possibly TRBD1 (5 bases). This CDR3 contains 13 residues. V was cut by 4 bases and J by 10 bases, with 16 bases left in between. The germline V gene has CDR1 MNHEY and CDR2 SMNVEV (reference sequence).

CDR3 sequence (DNA): TGCGCCAGCAGCTACGGGGGGTCCAATGAAAAACTGTTTTTT. Its protein product is CASSYGGSNEKLFF. V and J are TRBV4-3 and TRBJ1-4; D might be TRBD1 (5 bases). CDR1 LGHNA and CDR2 YSLEER come from the germline V gene. Between the trimmed V and J ends, which lost 5 bases and 5 bases, there was a span of 12 bases. The CDR3 is 14 amino acids.

The CDR3: CASSQSIGGPPETQYF. The CDR3 DNA reads TGTGCCAGCAGCCAATCGATAGGGGGCCCCCCCGAGACCCAGTACTTC. The J gene is TRBJ2-5, the V gene TRBV16; 7 nucleotides match TRBD1. Trimming at V came to 0 bases and at J to 5 bases, leaving 9 bases not matched to a gene. The CDR3 totals 16 residues. Looked up from germline, CDR1 is KGHSY and CDR2 is FQNENV.

The chain employs TRBV4-1 and TRBJ2-5; 7 nucleotides match TRBD2. The V gene's germline CDR1 is MGHRA and CDR2 YSYEKL. The V gene end was trimmed by 3 bases and the J gene end by 5 bases; junction bases not matched to a gene: 15. The CDR3 runs to 17 residues. The CDR3 nucleotides read TGCGCCAGCAGCCACACTTCAGGGAGGGCGAGAAGGGAGACCCAGTACTTC. Protein: CASSHTSGRARRETQYF.

The chain is built from TRBV6-6 and TRBJ1-1; the D gene is possibly TRBD1 (5 bases). The CDR3 consists of 16 residues. V lost 2 bases to trimming and J lost 0 bases, with 13 bases between them. Germline assignment: CDR1 MNHNY and CDR2 SVGAGI (reference sequence). This CDR3 is CASSYELQVMNTEAFF. The CDR3 DNA follows: TGTGCCAGCAGTTACGAACTACAGGTTATGAACACTGAAGCTTTCTTT.

The V gene is TRBV19, the J gene TRBJ1-1; D possibly corresponds to TRBD1 (6 bases). With 5 bases removed from V and 1 base from J, the gap between germline ends came to 14 bases. The V gene's germline CDR1 is LNHDA and CDR2 SQIVND (reference sequence). The CDR3 has 15 amino acids. The CDR3 DNA is TGTGCCAGTAGTTTATCCCCAGGGGCGAACACTGAAGCTTTCTTT. Its translation: CASSLSPGANTEAFF.